This paragraph reports one TCR beta chain. Its cognate antigen is unknown. This sample stems from a study of CXCR3-negative and CXCR3-positive naive CD8 T cells. Across the whole study: Per library, roughly 1.4 +/- 0.3 million reads; roughly 150 million TRB reads overall.

The length of the CDR3 is 15 residues. In germline, CDR1 is SNHLY, CDR2 FYNNEI. Study-wide results and caveats: Memory CD8+ T cell repertoires were far less diverse than both naive subsets. The study found that naive CXCR3-negative and CXCR3-positive cells shared TRBV-TRBJ usage, while memory cells differed. When CXCR3-positive naive cells were set against CXCR3-negative naive cells, the former had more hydrophobic TRB CDR3s.

The TRB cDNA libraries were prepared by 5' RACE with UMI labels. TCRdb re-called the 5' RACE reads; one entry per CDR3 protein, DNA not given. The sample's table shows tens of thousands of distinct CDR3 sequences. The TCR sequence derives from a human donor in good health. Some clones in this sample may be carry-over from other donors' samples. The sequencing sample was made of naive CXCR3- CD8+ T cells from blood. Subset here: CD45RO-CCR7+CD27+CD95- naive CD8+ T cells lacking CXCR3 (TNR3-). The V call is TRBV2, the J call TRBJ2-7; TCRdb proposes TRBD1, but this gene call is untestable without DNA. CDR3 sequence reads: CASRTEQGALNEQYF. The variable domain in full, with the rest retrieved from reference TRBV2 and TRBJ2-7, is EPEVTQTPSHQVTQMGQEVILRCVPISNHLYFYWYRQILGQKVEFLVSFYNNEISEKSEIFDDQFSVERPDGSNFTLKIRSTKLEDSAMYFCASRTEQGALNEQYFGPGTRLTVT.